Following are 28 T cell receptor beta chains from one sample sequenced in a study of T cells after yellow fever vaccination. TCRdb used MiXCR to reprocess the 5' RACE reads, holding one entry per CDR3 protein. The sample carries about 22,000 distinct CDR3 sequences, 5.2% recorded once. Sample: PBMCs, either bulk or a sorted T-cell subset (CD4+, CD8+, memory, or dextramer-sorted; not recorded which), taken around 45 days after the first yellow fever vaccination. The receptors here all came from a man in his late teens or twenties who received the YFV17D yellow fever vaccine.

This clonotype was detected once. The CDR3 DNA reads as TGCAGTGCTGGGGACAGTGTGAATGAGCAGTTCTTC. This sequence encodes CSAGDSVNEQFF. This chain connects TRBV20-1 to TRBJ2-1; 7 bases align to TRBD1. Germline assignment: CDR1 DFQATT and CDR2 SNEGSKA (reference sequence). The CDR3 has 12 residues. V lost 5 bases, J lost 7 bases, and 5 bases stayed unmatched.

This clonotype was detected ten times or more. The chain uses TRBV12-3 or TRBV12-4 and TRBJ1-6; no definite D call. V was clipped by 7 bases and J by 5 bases, with 18 bases between them. The CDR3 runs 16 residues. The DNA for the CDR3 is TGTGCCAGCACTCCCGCTTTGGGCAGTAATAATTCACCCCTCCACTTT. Its protein is CASTPALGSNNSPLHF.

The sample holds many counts of this clonotype. The chain is built from TRBV20-1 and TRBJ1-2; no definite D call. V lost 6 bases to trimming and J lost 4 bases, with 9 bases between them. This CDR3 has 11 residues. Germline CDR1 DFQATT, CDR2 SNEGSKA (reference sequence). Here the CDR3 reads CSAFNSYGYTF. CDR3 nucleotide sequence: TGCAGTGCCTTTAACAGCTATGGCTACACCTTC.

This clonotype was detected many times. The chain couples TRBV7-9 to TRBJ2-3; the D is unclear. V was trimmed by 3 bases and J by 2 bases, leaving 6 bases between them. This CDR3 has 13 residues. Germline V gene data show CDR1 as SEHNR and CDR2 as FQNEAQ (reference sequence). This CDR3 is CASSLLTTDTQYF. The CDR3 DNA reads as TGTGCCAGCAGCTTGCTTACCACAGATACGCAGTATTTT.

This clonotype was seen repeatedly, ten times or more. The genes are TRBV3-1 and TRBJ2-1, with D tentatively TRBD1 or TRBD2 (5 bases each). Germline CDR1 and CDR2: LGHDT and YNNKEL (reference sequence). V lost 1 base and J 2 bases, leaving 9 bases between the germline ends. The CDR3 contains 15 residues. The CDR3 here is CASSQAQGAYNEQFF. Written as DNA, the CDR3 is TGTGCCAGCAGCCAAGCCCAGGGAGCCTACAATGAGCAGTTCTTC.

By sample share, this clonotype is medium-sized. The chain links TRBV7-3 to TRBJ2-1; the match to TRBD2 covers 11 bases. V gave up 5 bases and J gave up 4 bases; unmatched junction bases: 4. CDR1 is SGHTA and CDR2 is FQGTGA in the germline V gene. There are 15 residues in the CDR3. The DNA for the CDR3 is TGTGCCAGCAGCAAACTAGCGGGGGCTTACAATGAGCAGTTCTTC. Amino acids: CASSKLAGAYNEQFF.

The sample holds many counts of this clonotype. The chain links TRBV7-9 to TRBJ2-2; 7 bases are a match to TRBD2. V shed 0 bases and J 2 bases; nucleotides not matched to a gene: 6. This CDR3 is 17 amino acids long. Germline CDR1 SEHNR, CDR2 FQNEAQ (reference sequence). The CDR3 region has the DNA TGTGCCAGCAGCTTAGCCGGGACTACCACAAACACCGGGGAGCTGTTTTTT. This translates into CASSLAGTTTNTGELFF.

This clonotype has ten or more counts. The rearrangement links TRBV27 to TRBJ2-1; D is perhaps TRBD1 (5 bases). The CDR3 loop spans 17 amino acids. V lost 6 bases to trimming and J lost 2 bases, with 20 bases between them. Germline V gene sequence: CDR1 MNHEY, CDR2 SMNVEV (reference sequence). The CDR3 here is CASSYRPAEGAYNEQFF. The CDR3 DNA reads as TGTGCCAGCAGCTATCGACCGGCGGAAGGGGCCTACAATGAGCAGTTCTTC.

Ten or more counts support this clonotype. CDR3: CASSSLGGPKNTEAFF. As DNA, the CDR3 is TGTGCCAGCAGCTCACTCGGGGGGCCCAAGAACACTGAAGCTTTCTTT. The J gene is TRBJ1-1, the V gene TRBV11-2; possible D gene TRBD1, 6 bases. V lost 4 bases to trimming and J lost 1 base, with 16 bases between them. The CDR3 has 16 amino acids. Germline V lookup: CDR1 SGHAT, CDR2 FQNNGV.

There are many counts of this clonotype. The rearrangement links TRBV29-1 to TRBJ1-1; D is undetermined. The CDR3 contains 10 residues. Germline V lookup: CDR1 SQVTM, CDR2 ANQGSEA. The CDR3 DNA is TGCATGGTTACGAACACTGAAGCTTTCTTT. This codes for CMVTNTEAFF. Complete variable domain (other parts from reference TRBV29-1 and TRBJ1-1): SAVISQKPSRDICQRGTSLTIQCQVDSQVTMMFWYRQQPGQSLTLIATANQGSEATYESGFVIDKFPISRPNLTFSTLTVSNMSPEDSSIYLCMVTNTEAFFGQGTRLTVV.

This clonotype was counted ten times or more. At one end the junction does not follow the germline gene, possibly because of a read error. The chain employs TRBV19 and TRBJ1-1; D gene uncertain. Germline-derived CDR1 and CDR2 are LNHDA and SQIVND (reference sequence). CDR3 size: 8 residues. The CDR3 sequence is CASTSTGF. The CDR3 DNA is TGTGCCAGTACCTCTACTGGCTTT. The whole variable domain, remainder taken from reference TRBV19 and TRBJ1-1, is DGGITQSPKYLFRKEGQNVTLSCEQNLNHDAMYWYRQDPGQGLRLIYYSQIVNDFQKGDIAEGYSVSREKKESFPLTVTSAQKNPTAFYLCASTSTGFGQGTRLTVV.

This clonotype was recorded at least ten times. The chain has TRBV6-5 and TRBJ1-2; 9 nucleotides match TRBD1. Germline V lookup: CDR1 MNHEY, CDR2 SVGAGI. V lost 4 bases, J lost 0 bases, and 6 bases stayed unmatched. The CDR3 spans 16 residues. The CDR3 coding sequence is TGTGCCAGCAGTTCCGCAGGACAGGGGACTAACTATGGCTACACCTTC. It encodes CASSSAGQGTNYGYTF.

This clonotype appeared many times. The genes are TRBV6-5 and TRBJ2-1; 14 nucleotides match TRBD2. The germline V gene encodes CDR1 MNHEY and CDR2 SVGAGI. This CDR3 has 17 residues. V lost 0 bases and J lost 3; bases outside the gene matches: 1. This chain's CDR3 is CASSYSGLAGVYNEQFF. The CDR3 DNA reads TGTGCCAGCAGTTACTCGGGACTAGCGGGGGTCTACAATGAGCAGTTCTTC.

This clonotype was counted at least ten times. This chain connects TRBV3-1 to TRBJ2-2, with a weak D call TRBD2 (6 bases). CDR3 length: 17 residues. The V end was cut by 2 bases, the J end by 1 base, with 14 bases between. Germline values: CDR1 LGHDT, CDR2 YNNKEL (reference sequence). The CDR3, as DNA: TGTGCCAGCAGCCAATACCCCCCCGGGGGGAACACCGGGGAGCTGTTTTTT. This translates into CASSQYPPGGNTGELFF.

In its sample, this clonotype was seen many times. The V gene is TRBV7-2, the J gene TRBJ2-5; D gene ambiguous. The germline V and J ends were trimmed by 2 bases and 1 base, with 14 bases remaining between them. The CDR3 spans 16 residues. In germline, CDR1 is SGHTA, CDR2 FQGNSA. CDR3 sequence reads: CASSLIVPFFQETQYF. The CDR3, as DNA: TGTGCCAGCAGCTTAATAGTGCCGTTTTTCCAAGAGACCCAGTACTTC.

This clonotype was recorded many times. The J gene is TRBJ2-4, the V gene TRBV7-2, with 8 bases identical to TRBD2. Trimming at V came to 0 bases and at J to 0 bases, leaving 10 bases not matched to a gene. The length of the CDR3 is 19 residues. Germline CDR1 and CDR2: SGHTA and FQGNSA. CDR3 loop: CASSLALARGVLAKNIQYF. The CDR3, as DNA: TGTGCCAGCAGCTTAGCCTTGGCGCGGGGGGTACTAGCCAAAAACATTCAGTACTTC.

In its sample, this clonotype was seen many times. The J gene is TRBJ2-7, the V gene TRBV5-8, with TRBD1 identical over 10 bases. From germline, CDR1 is SGHTS and CDR2 YDEGEE. After removal of 3 bases from V and 3 bases from J, the junction contained 9 bases not matched to a gene. This CDR3 spans 16 amino acids. CDR3: CASSSRDRGSLYEQYF. The CDR3 DNA reads as TGTGCCAGCAGCTCGAGGGACAGGGGATCCCTCTACGAGCAGTACTTC.

This clonotype occurred many times. The chain employs TRBV3-1 and TRBJ2-7; 9 nucleotides align to TRBD1. Trimming cost V 4 bases and J 6 bases; bases outside gene matches: 1. Germline CDR1 is LGHDT and CDR2 is YNNKEL (reference sequence). CDR3 length: 12 residues. CDR3 protein: CASSRQGGEQYF. In DNA form, the CDR3 reads TGTGCCAGCAGCCGACAGGGGGGCGAGCAGTACTTC.

This clonotype came up many times. This sequence joins TRBV12-3 or TRBV12-4 and TRBJ2-1; D is undetermined. CDR3 length: 11 amino acids. Trimming stripped 6 bases from V and 7 bases from J, with 7 bases between. The CDR3 sequence is CASRERNEQFF. As DNA, the CDR3 is TGTGCCAGCAGAGAGCGAAATGAGCAGTTCTTC.

This clonotype was detected many times. V gene TRBV7-2 combines with J gene TRBJ2-1, with 8 nucleotides matching TRBD2. The CDR3 extends over 15 amino acids. The junction had 11 bases not matched to a gene; V was cut back by 5 bases and J by 8 bases. Germline CDR1 SGHTA, CDR2 FQGNSA. The CDR3: CASSPYTGLADEQFF. The DNA of the CDR3 is TGTGCCAGCAGCCCCTATACCGGACTAGCCGATGAGCAGTTCTTC. The full variable domain, its missing parts supplied by reference TRBV7-2 and TRBJ2-1, is GAGVSQSPSNKVTEKGKDVELRCDPISGHTALYWYRQSLGQGLEFLIYFQGNSAPDKSGLPSDRFSAERTGGSVSTLTIQRTQQEDSAVYLCASSPYTGLADEQFFGPGTRLTVL.

This clonotype was observed many times. The CDR3: CASSLATGDGYTF. The CDR3 bases are TGTGCCAGCAGCTTAGCGACCGGGGATGGCTACACCTTC. J is TRBJ1-2 and V is TRBV7-2, with D uncertain. V dropped 0 bases and J dropped 6 bases, with 8 bases sitting between them. The CDR3 is 13 amino acids. The V gene's germline CDR1 is SGHTA and CDR2 FQGNSA. The variable domain in full, completed from reference TRBV7-2 and TRBJ1-2, reads GAGVSQSPSNKVTEKGKDVELRCDPISGHTALYWYRQSLGQGLEFLIYFQGNSAPDKSGLPSDRFSAERTGGSVSTLTIQRTQQEDSAVYLCASSLATGDGYTFGSGTRLTVV.

The sample holds many counts of this clonotype. This chain connects TRBV2 to TRBJ1-6, with D uncertain. The CDR3 contains 12 residues. V lost 11 bases and J 5 bases, leaving 10 bases between the germline ends. Germline V lookup: CDR1 SNHLY, CDR2 FYNNEI. CDR3 DNA sequence: TGTGCCGGTCAGACGGATAATTCACCCCTCCACTTT. This sequence encodes CAGQTDNSPLHF.

Ten or more counts support this clonotype. CDR3 loop: CASRYRGGAFF. For the CDR3, the DNA is TGTGCCAGCAGGTATAGAGGGGGAGCTTTCTTT. This rearrangement joins TRBV12-3 or TRBV12-4 to TRBJ1-1, with TRBD1 as a possible D gene (6 bases). V was clipped by 6 bases and J by 10 bases, with 12 bases between them. The CDR3 totals 11 residues.

This clonotype occurred a few times. This chain uses TRBV2 with TRBJ2-7; perhaps TRBD2 as D (5 bases). The CDR3 sequence is 12 residues long. Germline-derived CDR1 and CDR2 are SNHLY and FYNNEI. The ends were cut back, 8 bases at V and 2 bases at J, with 10 bases in the middle. DNA of the CDR3: TGTGCCAGCTCCGGACTGGCCTACGAGCAGTACGTC. It codes for CASSGLAYEQYV.

By sample share, this clonotype is medium-sized. The chain joins TRBV12-3 or TRBV12-4 to TRBJ2-3; possibly TRBD2 for D (6 bases). V lost 8 bases, J lost 4 bases, and 16 bases lay in between. The CDR3 is 14 residues long. This CDR3 is CASELYAGSDTQYF. DNA of the CDR3: TGTGCCAGCGAGTTATACGCGGGGTCAGATACGCAGTATTTT.

At least ten counts were recorded for this clonotype. In nucleotides, the CDR3 is TGCAGCGTTGAAGATCAGGAACGGGCCTGGGATACGCAGTATTTT. It codes for CSVEDQERAWDTQYF. The chain joins TRBV29-1 to TRBJ2-3; D is uncertain. Germline values: CDR1 SQVTM, CDR2 ANQGSEA. The ends were cut back, 0 bases at V and 6 bases at J, with 16 bases in the middle. The CDR3 is made up of 15 amino acids.

This clonotype was found many times. The chain recombines TRBV5-6 with TRBJ2-3, with 12 bases aligning to TRBD2. Per the germline V gene, CDR1 is SGHDT and CDR2 is YYEEEE. The CDR3 is 15 amino acids. J was trimmed by 5 bases and V by 4 bases; bases with no gene match: 5. This CDR3 reads CASSQLAGGRDTQYF. CDR3 coding DNA: TGTGCCAGCAGCCAGCTAGCGGGGGGGCGAGATACGCAGTATTTT.

The sample holds many counts of this clonotype. The chain couples TRBV7-8 to TRBJ2-5; D is undetermined. CDR3 length: 13 amino acids. V was clipped by 6 bases and J by 5 bases, with 13 bases between them. The germline gives CDR1 SGHVS, CDR2 FQNEAQ. CDR3 region: CASSIRMVETQYF. The CDR3 nucleotides are TGTGCCAGCAGTATTCGTATGGTGGAGACCCAGTACTTC.